These 31 T cell receptor beta chains originate from one sample sequenced in a study of OX40 agonist ivuxolimab in advanced cancers. The table came from immunoSEQ multiplex PCR; TCRdb's copy has only in-frame clones and leaves some out. The sample has tens of thousands of clones; about nine tenths are singletons. Sequences were derived from CD4+ or CD8+ T cells sorted from blood, sampled in a trial of the OX40 agonist ivuxolimab. The receptors were gathered from an adult with an advanced solid tumor such as melanoma, head and neck, liver or kidney cancer.

This clone was observed once. CDR3 sequence: CASSLGRGAGVNEQFF. In DNA, the CDR3 is TGTGCCAGCAGCTTGGGGCGGGGCGCCGGTGTCAATGAGCAGTTCTTC. The chain employs TRBV5-4 and TRBJ2-1; maybe TRBD2 (6 bases). V gave up 0 bases and J gave up 6 bases, with 16 bases separating them. Germline assignment: CDR1 SGHNT and CDR2 YYREEE (reference sequence). CDR3 length: 16 residues.

This sequence joins TRBV21-1 and TRBJ2-5; TRBD1, the table's D call, lacks a check against the DNA. TRBV21-1 is shown as a pseudogene. This CDR3 comprises 15 residues. In DNA form, the CDR3 reads TGTGCCAGCAGCTTCTGGACAGGGACGTTCGAGACCCAGTACTTC. Residues: CASSFWTGTFETQYF.

This chain uses TRBV6-1 with TRBJ1-5; D gene uncertain. Germline assignment: CDR1 MNHNS and CDR2 SASEGT. Trimming removed 6 bases from V and 1 base from J, with 16 bases in between. This CDR3 has 16 residues. DNA of the CDR3: TGTGCCAGCAGCGAAAGATTGGGGATGAGCAATCAGCCCCAGCATTTT. Its protein is CASSERLGMSNQPQHF.

This clone was picked up one time. The chain employs TRBV27 and TRBJ2-5, with TRBD1 as a possible D gene (6 bases). CDR3 length equals 14 residues. The germline V gene encodes CDR1 MNHEY and CDR2 SMNVEV (reference sequence). V was clipped by 4 bases and J by 2 bases, with 11 bases between them. The CDR3 DNA is TGTGCCAGCAGTTCCAGGACAGAACAAGAGACCCAGTACTTC. Amino acid sequence: CASSSRTEQETQYF.

The V gene is TRBV28, the J gene TRBJ1-5, with TRBD1 matching 7 bases. This CDR3 has 13 residues. V lost 8 bases and J lost 4; bases outside the gene matches: 5. In germline, CDR1 is MDHEN, CDR2 SYDVKM. CDR3 amino acids: CASAGQTNQPQHF. CDR3 sequence (DNA): TGTGCCAGCGCGGGACAGACAAATCAGCCCCAGCATTTT.

This CDR3 is CSVEIPGYIMNTEAFF. For the CDR3, the DNA is TGCAGCGTTGAGATCCCCGGATATATCATGAACACTGAAGCTTTCTTT. The chain links TRBV29-1 to TRBJ1-1; D gene ambiguous. V lost 3 bases to trimming and J lost 0 bases, with 17 bases between them. The CDR3 length is 16 residues. The V gene's germline CDR1 is SQVTM and CDR2 ANQGSEA. Full variable domain (outside the CDR3, taken from reference TRBV29-1 and TRBJ1-1): SAVISQKPSRDICQRGTSLTIQCQVDSQVTMMFWYRQQPGQSLTLIATANQGSEATYESGFVIDKFPISRPNLTFSTLTVSNMSPEDSSIYLCSVEIPGYIMNTEAFFGQGTRLTVV.

This chain uses TRBV19 with TRBJ2-7; 9 bases fit TRBD2. The CDR3 length is 14 residues. Per germline, CDR1 LNHDA and CDR2 SQIVND (reference sequence). V dropped 6 bases and J dropped 6; count of bases not matched to a gene: 9. The CDR3 bases are TGTGCCAGTAGACTAGCGGGTATGGAAGGCGAGCAGTACTTC. This translates into CASRLAGMEGEQYF. Full variable domain (outside the CDR3, taken from reference TRBV19 and TRBJ2-7): DGGITQSPKYLFRKEGQNVTLSCEQNLNHDAMYWYRQDPGQGLRLIYYSQIVNDFQKGDIAEGYSVSREKKESFPLTVTSAQKNPTAFYLCASRLAGMEGEQYFGPGTRLTVT.

The chain has TRBV6-5 and TRBJ2-7; the match to TRBD1 covers 9 bases. Germline assignment: CDR1 MNHEY and CDR2 SVGAGI. The V and J ends lost 3 bases and 5 bases, in that order; junction bases with no gene match: 2. This CDR3 has 13 amino acids. The CDR3 protein is CASSYGTGNEQYF. The CDR3 DNA reads as TGTGCCAGCAGTTATGGGACAGGGAACGAGCAGTACTTC.

J is TRBJ2-7 and V is TRBV11-2; 7 positions agree with TRBD2. V was clipped by 5 bases and J by 4 bases; unmatched bases: 8. CDR1 is SGHAT and CDR2 is FQNNGV in the germline V gene. The CDR3 runs to 14 residues. This chain's CDR3 is CASSPTGGTYEQYF. The CDR3 coding sequence is TGTGCCAGCAGCCCCACGGGGGGTACGTACGAGCAGTACTTC.

The chain uses TRBV5-1 and TRBJ1-2, with 10 positions matching TRBD1. Germline values: CDR1 SGHRS, CDR2 YFSETQ. The trim removed 3 bases at V and 7 bases at J, leaving 6 bases unmatched. The CDR3 length is 14 residues. Written as DNA, the CDR3 is TGCGCCAGCAGCTCGGGACAGGGGTCTCGTGGCTACACCTTC. This sequence encodes CASSSGQGSRGYTF. Full variable domain (missing parts from reference TRBV5-1 and TRBJ1-2): KAGVTQTPRYLIKTRGQQVTLSCSPISGHRSVSWYQQTPGQGLQFLFEYFSETQRNKGNFPGRFSGRQFSNSRSEMNVSTLELGDSALYLCASSSGQGSRGYTFGSGTRLTVV.

On this clone itself: At one of its ends the junction is not consistent with the germline gene, which may arise from a read error. The chain has TRBV7-7 and TRBJ2-1; 12 bases line up with TRBD2. Germline assignment: CDR1 SSHAT and CDR2 FNYEAQ (reference sequence). CDR3 length: 14 residues. The CDR3 region is CASSRTSGKDEQFF. DNA of the CDR3: TGTGCTAGCAGCCGGACTAGCGGGAAGGATGAGCAGTTCTTC.

The genes are TRBV2 and TRBJ2-3; no definite D call. The V gene lost 6 bases and the J gene lost 8 bases, with 12 bases spanning the gap. In germline, CDR1 is SNHLY, CDR2 FYNNEI. This CDR3 contains 12 residues. The CDR3 bases are TGTGCCAGCAGGGTGTATCGAGGTACGCAGTATTTT. Its translation: CASRVYRGTQYF.

This chain connects TRBV25-1 to TRBJ2-3; a possible D gene is TRBD2 (5 bases). Germline lookup yields CDR1 MGHDK and CDR2 SYGVNS. The CDR3 is 14 residues long. Trimming removed 8 bases at V and 4 bases at J, with 16 bases between. The CDR3 DNA reads as TGTGCCAGCGGTCTAGGGAGCATTGCAGATACGCAGTATTTT. It translates to CASGLGSIADTQYF.

The CDR3 nucleotides are TGTGCCAGTATGTGGCCGGTAAACACCGGGGAGCTGTTTTTT. This gives the protein CASMWPVNTGELFF. This chain uses TRBV19 with TRBJ2-2; D remains unclear. Trimming took 7 bases from V and 2 from J, leaving 11 bases between them. Looked up from germline, CDR1 is LNHDA and CDR2 is SQIVND (reference sequence). The CDR3 loop spans 14 amino acids.

The chain links TRBV10-3 to TRBJ1-1; possibly TRBD1 for D (6 bases). This CDR3 has 12 amino acids. V was pared by 10 bases and J by 2 bases, with 11 bases between. The germline V gene encodes CDR1 ENHRY and CDR2 SYGVKD. The CDR3 DNA is TGTGCCACGGGACACTTCAACACTGAAGCTTTCTTT. Its protein product is CATGHFNTEAFF.

The J gene is TRBJ1-2, the V gene TRBV9, with 10 nucleotides matching TRBD1. Trimming took 3 bases from V and 4 from J; bases not matched to a gene: 12. Germline assignment: CDR1 SGDLS and CDR2 YYNGEE. CDR3 length: 17 amino acids. CDR3 DNA sequence: TGTGCCAGCAGCGAGGACAGGGGGACTATTCGGAGCTATGGCTACACCTTC. Translated, it gives CASSEDRGTIRSYGYTF.

This sequence joins TRBV2 and TRBJ2-3; 12 nucleotides align to TRBD2. Germline V CDR1 and CDR2: SNHLY, FYNNEI. Germline trimming cut 6 bases from V and 6 bases from J; bases unmatched to any gene: 7. The CDR3 extends over 15 amino acids. CDR3 DNA: TGTGCCAGCAGGAGACTAGCGGGAGTTGCGGATACGCAGTATTTT. Encoded protein: CASRRLAGVADTQYF.

The V gene is TRBV14, the J gene TRBJ2-5; tentative D call: TRBD1 (5 bases). CDR1 and CDR2 from the germline V gene are SGHDN and FVKESK. This CDR3 is 14 amino acids long. With 2 bases removed from V and 6 bases from J, the gap between germline ends came to 13 bases. CDR3 DNA: TGTGCCAGCAGCCAATCAAGGGGTGGAAAGACCCAGTACTTC. It codes for CASSQSRGGKTQYF.

The J gene is TRBJ1-6, the V gene TRBV6-6; the D gene is possibly TRBD1 (5 bases). The CDR3 runs 15 residues. CDR1 MNHNY and CDR2 SVGAGI come from the germline V gene (reference sequence). The V and J ends lost 6 bases and 6 bases respectively, with 15 bases between them. CDR3 amino acids: CASSARDAGNSPLHF. The CDR3 DNA reads TGTGCCAGCAGCGCACGGGACGCGGGTAATTCACCCCTCCACTTT.

The chain combines TRBV12-5 with TRBJ1-5; no reliable D call. V lost 8 bases and J 2 bases, leaving 10 bases between the germline ends. Germline V CDR1 and CDR2: LGHNT, FRNRAP. There are 13 residues in the CDR3. The CDR3 nucleotides read TGTGCTAGTCCCTCGAGGGGCAATCAGCCCCAGCATTTT. Translated: CASPSRGNQPQHF.

This clone occurred a few times. The V gene is TRBV29-1, the J gene TRBJ1-5; unclear D gene. Germline loops: CDR1 SQVTM, CDR2 ANQGSEA. The CDR3 has 12 amino acids. Trimming removed 4 bases from V and 4 bases from J, with 8 bases in between. The DNA for the CDR3 is TGCAGCGTTGCCGGCGTTAATCAGCCCCAGCATTTT. It encodes CSVAGVNQPQHF.

The V call is TRBV28, the J call TRBJ1-3; D call uncertain. With 5 bases removed from V and 0 bases from J, the gap between germline ends came to 8 bases. The germline V gene has CDR1 MDHEN and CDR2 SYDVKM. The CDR3 covers 14 residues. The CDR3 region has the DNA TGTGCCAGCAGTCGGTTTCTCTCTGGAAACACCATATATTTT. Translation: CASSRFLSGNTIYF. The complete variable domain, with remaining parts taken from reference TRBV28 and TRBJ1-3, reads DVKVTQSSRYLVKRTGEKVFLECVQDMDHENMFWYRQDPGLGLRLIYFSYDVKMKEKGDIPEGYSVSREKKERFSLILESASTNQTSMYLCASSRFLSGNTIYFGEGSWLTVV.

As to this clone: Sequence at one end of the junction differs from germline and may be a read error. The chain employs TRBV2 and TRBJ1-1; maybe TRBD1 (5 bases). The CDR3 is 13 residues long. The germline V gene encodes CDR1 SNHLY and CDR2 FYNNEI. In nucleotides, the CDR3 is TGTGCCTGCAGAGGGGCGTTGAACACTGAAGCTTTCTTT. Its protein is CACRGALNTEAFF.

This chain uses TRBV30 with TRBJ2-3, with 10 bases fitting TRBD1. From germline, CDR1 is GTSNPN and CDR2 SVGIG (reference sequence). The CDR3 has 14 residues. V shed 5 bases and J 4 bases; nucleotides not matched to a gene: 6. CDR3 sequence reads: CAWARTGGADTQYF. The DNA for the CDR3 is TGTGCCTGGGCAAGGACAGGGGGGGCAGATACGCAGTATTTT.

The V call is TRBV6-5, the J call TRBJ2-7; D is unclear. CDR1 and CDR2 from the germline V gene are MNHEY and SVGAGI. This CDR3 is built from 9 residues. Between the trimmed V and J ends, which lost 8 bases and 7 bases, there was a span of 6 bases. The CDR3 bases are TGTGCCAGCGGCACAGAGCAGTACTTC. Translated: CASGTEQYF.

This clone was seen once. The chain links TRBV4-1 to TRBJ2-4; D uncertain. CDR3 length: 18 amino acids. Trimming removed 0 bases from V and 1 base from J, with 16 bases in between. CDR1 is MGHRA and CDR2 is YSYEKL in the germline V gene. CDR3 DNA: TGCGCCAGCAGCCAAGAGGGTTATGGCCTTGGGGCCAAAAACATTCAGTACTTC. Translation: CASSQEGYGLGAKNIQYF.

V and J are TRBV11-2 and TRBJ2-1, with D possibly being TRBD1 (5 bases). V lost 1 base and J 7 bases, leaving 11 bases between the germline ends. The germline V gene has CDR1 SGHAT and CDR2 FQNNGV. CDR3 size: 14 residues. The CDR3 nucleotides are TGTGCCAGCAGCTTAGCAGGGTCTAGGAATGAGCAGTTCTTC. It translates to CASSLAGSRNEQFF.

This sequence joins TRBV14 and TRBJ2-3; D not resolved. CDR3 length: 13 amino acids. Germline lookup yields CDR1 SGHDN and CDR2 FVKESK. Trimming left V 5 bases short and J 6 bases short, with 12 bases between. The CDR3 coding sequence is TGTGCCAGCAGCTTCTCTTTTGGGGATACGCAGTATTTT. This encodes CASSFSFGDTQYF. The full variable domain, with the rest looked up from reference TRBV14 and TRBJ2-3, is EAGVTQFPSHSVIEKGQTVTLRCDPISGHDNLYWYRRVMGKEIKFLLHFVKESKQDESGMPNNRFLAERTGGTYSTLKVQPAELEDSGVYFCASSFSFGDTQYFGPGTRLTVL.

This chain links TRBV21-1 with TRBJ1-1; the D segment call TRBD1 is taken from the table without a DNA check. TRBV21-1 represents a pseudogene. The CDR3 covers 16 residues. CDR3 bases: TGTGCCAGCAATCAAAAGGTAGGGGGAGTGAGCACTGAAGCTTTCTTT. This gives the protein CASNQKVGGVSTEAFF.

J is TRBJ1-2 and V is TRBV7-8; D not certain. V was cut by 1 base and J by 8 bases, with 14 bases left in between. CDR3 length equals 14 residues. Germline V gives CDR1 SGHVS, CDR2 FQNEAQ. CDR3 residues: CASSLDGQARGYTF. The CDR3, as DNA: TGTGCCAGCAGCTTAGACGGTCAGGCAAGAGGCTACACCTTC.

The rearrangement links TRBV5-6 to TRBJ2-2, with unresolved D. Germline V lookup: CDR1 SGHDT, CDR2 YYEEEE. Trimming stripped 2 bases from V and 6 bases from J, with 5 bases between. The CDR3 has 12 amino acids. CDR3: CASSLGPGELFF. The CDR3 DNA reads TGTGCCAGCAGCTTAGGGCCCGGGGAGCTGTTTTTT.